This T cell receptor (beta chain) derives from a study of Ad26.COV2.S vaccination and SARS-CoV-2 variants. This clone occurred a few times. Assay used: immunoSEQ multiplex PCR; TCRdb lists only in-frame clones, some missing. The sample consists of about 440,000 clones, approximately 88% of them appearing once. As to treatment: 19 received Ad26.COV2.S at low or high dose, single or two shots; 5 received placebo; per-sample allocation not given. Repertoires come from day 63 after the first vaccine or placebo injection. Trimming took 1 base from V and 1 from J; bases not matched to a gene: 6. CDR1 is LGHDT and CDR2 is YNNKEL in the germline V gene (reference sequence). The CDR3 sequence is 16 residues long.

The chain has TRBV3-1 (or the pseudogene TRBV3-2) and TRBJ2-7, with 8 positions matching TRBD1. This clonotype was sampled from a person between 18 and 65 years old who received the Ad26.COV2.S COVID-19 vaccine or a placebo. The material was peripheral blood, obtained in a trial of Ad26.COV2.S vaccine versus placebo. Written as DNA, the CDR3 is TGTGCCAGCAGCCAAGGGACAGGGATGGGATCCTACGAGCAGTACTTC. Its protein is CASSQGTGMGSYEQYF.